The TCR beta chain under discussion was sequenced for a study of OX40 agonist ivuxolimab in advanced cancers. In the study overall: Partial responses were recorded for three patients, including one with hepatocellular carcinoma and two with cutaneous melanoma.

Germline V lookup: CDR1 SEHNR, CDR2 FQNEAQ (reference sequence). The CDR3 is 14 amino acids. V lost 5 bases, J lost 0 bases, and 9 bases lay in between. TCRdb's table, derived via immunoSEQ multiplex PCR, lists solely in-frame clones and lacks some. The sample holds tens of thousands of clones, 88% seen once. The receptor comes from an adult with an advanced solid tumor such as melanoma, head and neck, liver or kidney cancer. The sample was CD4+ or CD8+ T cells sorted from blood, taken in a trial of the OX40 agonist ivuxolimab. The J gene is TRBJ2-3, the V gene TRBV7-9; D gene unclear. The CDR3 bases are TGTGCCAGCAGCCCACCCCTTAGCACAGATACGCAGTATTTT. Translated, it gives CASSPPLSTDTQYF.